The 26 T cell receptor beta chains below all came from one sample that was sequenced in a study of CD8 T cells in ankylosing spondylitis. Overall study results and limits: Fewer than ten highly homologous variants made up a TCR beta motif, and this motif appeared characteristic of ankylosing spondylitis blood.

TCRdb passed the 5' RACE reads through MiXCR, listing each CDR3 protein once. This sample yields 400,000 to 450,000 distinct CDR3 sequences, of which 17% are seen a single time; 0.85% to 1.3% belongs to the top ten. Which antigens these TCRs recognize remains unknown. Sequencing input: blood, either unsorted or a sorted T cell fraction (not recorded which). The receptors shown here come from a male donor with ankylosing spondylitis.

This clonotype showed up just once. The V and J genes are TRBV20-1 and TRBJ1-2; TRBD1 might be the D (6 bases). The CDR3 extends over 16 amino acids. Germline loops: CDR1 DFQATT, CDR2 SNEGSKA (reference sequence). V was trimmed by 4 bases and J by 7 bases, leaving 25 bases between them. The CDR3 DNA sequence: TGCAGTGCTACCCCAGGGTTCGACAGGAAACAGTTTGGCTACACCTTC. Translating gives CSATPGFDRKQFGYTF.

This clonotype has just a few counts. The rearrangement links TRBV25-1 to TRBJ2-2, with a tentative D call TRBD2 (6 bases). The V and J ends lost 0 bases and 6 bases respectively, with 8 bases between them. The germline CDR1 and CDR2 sequences are MGHDK and SYGVNS. CDR3 length: 14 amino acids. CDR3 DNA sequence: TGTGCCAGCAGTGAATATGCGGGGCCCGGGGAGCTGTTTTTT. Residues: CASSEYAGPGELFF. The complete variable domain, with remaining parts taken from reference TRBV25-1 and TRBJ2-2, reads EADIYQTPRYLVIGTGKKITLECSQTMGHDKMYWYQQDPGMELHLIHYSYGVNSTEKGDLSSESTVSRIRTEHFPLTLESARPSHTSQYLCASSEYAGPGELFFGEGSRLTVL.

This CDR3 reads CASSVEGVRQYF. Here the CDR3 DNA reads TGTGCCAGCAGCGTAGAGGGGGTAAGGCAGTATTTT. The V and J genes are TRBV9 and TRBJ2-3, with a possible D match to TRBD1 (6 bases). Germline CDR1 and CDR2: SGDLS and YYNGEE. V was shortened by 0 bases and J by 11 bases, with 10 bases between the two germline ends. This CDR3 is 12 amino acids long.

This clonotype has just a few counts. The chain employs TRBV7-9 and TRBJ2-2; maybe TRBD1 (5 bases). The CDR3 contains 12 residues. Germline V gene lookup returns CDR1 SEHNR and CDR2 FQNEAQ (reference sequence). The V and J ends lost 10 bases and 2 bases respectively, with 8 bases between them. The CDR3 coding sequence is TGTGCCACCCAGGGTAACACCGGGGAGCTGTTTTTT. Protein product: CATQGNTGELFF.

V usage is TRBV5-1 and J usage is TRBJ2-1, with unresolved D. V was shortened by 0 bases and J by 0 bases, with 16 bases between the two germline ends. The germline V gene encodes CDR1 SGHRS and CDR2 YFSETQ. The CDR3 extends over 18 amino acids. The chain's CDR3 is CASSLVHLTVRSYNEQFF. As DNA, the CDR3 is TGCGCCAGCAGCTTGGTCCATCTTACCGTACGCTCCTACAATGAGCAGTTCTTC.

This clonotype was seen a few times. This chain's CDR3 is CASSLDGGPGELFF. CDR3 bases: TGTGCCAGCAGCCTTGACGGGGGGCCCGGGGAGCTGTTTTTT. J is TRBJ2-2 and V is TRBV5-5; perhaps TRBD2 as D (7 bases). V was pared by 4 bases and J by 6 bases, with 13 bases between. From germline, CDR1 is SGHKS and CDR2 YYEKEE (reference sequence). This CDR3 spans 14 amino acids.

J is TRBJ2-3 and V is TRBV7-6; no firm D call. The V and J ends lost 2 bases and 0 bases respectively, with 12 bases between them. Germline CDR1 is SGHVS and CDR2 is FNYEAQ. This CDR3 region has 16 residues. The CDR3 sequence is CASSLYSGYSTDTQYF. CDR3 nucleotides: TGTGCCAGCAGCTTATATTCGGGTTATAGCACAGATACGCAGTATTTT.

This clonotype was recorded a few times. V gene TRBV25-1 combines with J gene TRBJ2-6; 8 bases fit TRBD1. Germline assignment: CDR1 MGHDK and CDR2 SYGVNS. This CDR3 is 18 amino acids long. The V and J ends lost 1 base and 1 base, in that order; junction bases with no gene match: 6. CDR3 sequence reads: CASSEFQGASSGANVLTF. In DNA, the CDR3 is TGTGCCAGCAGTGAATTCCAGGGGGCAAGTTCTGGGGCCAACGTCCTGACTTTC.

This clonotype has more than one count but fewer than ten. The chain joins TRBV12-3 or TRBV12-4 to TRBJ2-7; 8 positions match TRBD1. CDR3 length: 15 residues. V was pared by 6 bases and J by 5 bases, with 12 bases of the junction left unmatched. CDR3 nucleotides: TGTGCCAGCAGCTCCAGGGGGCTCGTGGGGAACGAGCAGTACTTC. Its translation is CASSSRGLVGNEQYF.

This clonotype occurred a few times. The V gene is TRBV4-1, the J gene TRBJ2-3, with TRBD2 identical over 8 bases. Germline CDR1 is MGHRA and CDR2 is YSYEKL. V was clipped by 3 bases and J by 3 bases; unmatched bases: 2. This CDR3 is 14 amino acids long. CDR3 amino acids: CASSQVAGTDTQYF. CDR3 nucleotides: TGCGCCAGCAGCCAGGTAGCGGGAACAGATACGCAGTATTTT.

This clonotype was seen a handful of times. The chain carries TRBV19 and TRBJ2-4; D perhaps matches TRBD2 (6 bases). The ends were cut back, 8 bases at V and 1 base at J, with 15 bases in the middle. The CDR3 sequence is 15 residues long. Germline CDR1 reads LNHDA; CDR2 reads SQIVND (reference sequence). The DNA for the CDR3 is TGTGCCAGTCGTACTCTAGGAGGGGCCAAAAACATTCAGTACTTC. Encoded protein: CASRTLGGAKNIQYF.

The DNA of the CDR3 is TGTGCCACCAGCAGAGTGGGGAGTGGTGGCTACACCTTC. This encodes CATSRVGSGGYTF. The J gene is TRBJ1-2, the V gene TRBV15; no clear D gene. V gave up 1 base and J gave up 7 bases, with 10 bases separating them. CDR3 size: 13 residues. Germline CDR1 LNHNV, CDR2 YYDKDF (reference sequence).

The chain employs TRBV28 and TRBJ1-3; D gene ambiguous. CDR1 and CDR2 (germline): MDHEN, SYDVKM. V was trimmed by 5 bases and J by 0 bases, leaving 11 bases between them. The CDR3 is made up of 15 amino acids. CDR3 coding DNA: TGTGCCAGCAGTCGCGAACTCGGCTCTGGAAACACCATATATTTT. Amino acids: CASSRELGSGNTIYF.

This chain connects TRBV12-3 or TRBV12-4 to TRBJ2-7; tentatively, D is TRBD1 or TRBD2 (6 bases each). V was pared by 5 bases and J by 2 bases, with 16 bases between. This CDR3 is 15 amino acids long. This CDR3 is CASSPHQGTPYEQYF. The DNA for the CDR3 is TGTGCCAGCAGTCCGCACCAGGGGACTCCCTACGAGCAGTACTTC.

This clonotype appeared a few times. The chain links TRBV12-3 or TRBV12-4 to TRBJ2-3; 7 positions agree with TRBD2. V shed 2 bases, J shed 0 bases, and the junction held 11 bases outside the gene matches. CDR3 length: 18 residues. The CDR3 region has the DNA TGTGCCAGCAGTTTAAGGGCTAGCGGACATCTAAGCACAGATACGCAGTATTTT. This translates into CASSLRASGHLSTDTQYF.

The chain uses TRBV18 and TRBJ1-1, with D maybe TRBD1 (5 bases). The CDR3 is 15 amino acids. CDR1 and CDR2 (germline): KGHSH, LQKENI. The V end lost 1 base, the J end lost 1 base, and 10 bases lay between the germline ends. The CDR3: CASSPRFGANTEAFF. DNA for the CDR3: TGTGCCAGCTCACCACGGTTTGGGGCGAACACTGAAGCTTTCTTT.

In its sample, this clonotype was seen a few times. The chain uses TRBV6-1 and TRBJ2-3; TRBD1 might be the D (5 bases). Germline CDR1 is MNHNS and CDR2 is SASEGT. Trimming shortened V by 4 bases and J by 1 base, and 15 bases separated the two germline ends. This CDR3 has 16 residues. The DNA of the CDR3 is TGTGCCAGCAGTGCCGGGCAGGGCTACCGCACAGATACGCAGTATTTT. Its translation: CASSAGQGYRTDTQYF.

The chain couples TRBV7-9 to TRBJ1-1; 7 nucleotides line up with TRBD1. With 4 bases clipped from V and 5 bases from J, the junction kept 7 bases outside the gene matches. The CDR3 is made up of 14 amino acids. The germline CDR1 and CDR2 sequences are SEHNR and FQNEAQ (reference sequence). CDR3 residues: CASSSLLGQTEAFF. The CDR3 nucleotides read TGTGCCAGCAGCTCACTCCTGGGACAGACTGAAGCTTTCTTT.

The chain recombines TRBV19 with TRBJ1-3; no firm D call. Trimming pared 7 bases from V and 0 bases from J, leaving 7 bases between. Germline V gene data show CDR1 as LNHDA and CDR2 as SQIVND (reference sequence). CDR3 size: 13 residues. The CDR3 sequence is CASKKFSGNTIYF. CDR3 nucleotide sequence: TGTGCCAGTAAAAAGTTCTCTGGAAACACCATATATTTT.

The gene calls are TRBV20-1 and TRBJ2-7; no definite D call. The CDR3 contains 14 residues. Germline-derived CDR1 and CDR2 are DFQATT and SNEGSKA (reference sequence). Trimming removed 2 bases from V and 2 bases from J, with 13 bases in between. The CDR3 DNA reads TGCAGTGCTAGATCCCATGGGCGGCCCTACGAGCAGTACTTC. It translates to CSARSHGRPYEQYF.

This clonotype was seen many times. The chain combines TRBV2 with TRBJ1-1; D is ambiguous. V shed 6 bases and J shed 4 bases, with 12 bases lying between them. The CDR3 runs 13 residues. CDR1 and CDR2 from the germline V gene are SNHLY and FYNNEI. CDR3 in DNA: TGTGCCAGCAGAACCGAACTGGCCACTGAAGCTTTCTTT. It codes for CASRTELATEAFF.

The gene calls are TRBV3-1 and TRBJ2-4; D not resolved. This CDR3 is built from 18 residues. The V and J ends lost 2 bases and 0 bases respectively, with 17 bases between them. Germline V gene lookup returns CDR1 LGHDT and CDR2 YNNKEL (reference sequence). The CDR3 here is CASSQLARRRLAKNIQYF. CDR3 sequence (DNA): TGTGCCAGCAGCCAATTGGCTAGGAGAAGACTAGCCAAAAACATTCAGTACTTC.

This clonotype was picked up many times. CDR3 amino acids: CSANWGVTEAFF. The CDR3 DNA sequence: TGCAGTGCTAACTGGGGGGTTACTGAAGCTTTCTTT. This chain uses TRBV20-1 with TRBJ1-1; tentatively, D is TRBD1 (5 bases). The CDR3 loop spans 12 amino acids. Trimming stripped 4 bases from V and 5 bases from J, with 11 bases between. Germline CDR1 is DFQATT and CDR2 is SNEGSKA (reference sequence).

This clonotype was detected many times. The chain carries TRBV20-1 and TRBJ1-1, with D perhaps matching TRBD1 (5 bases). This CDR3 has 11 residues. Germline V CDR1 and CDR2: DFQATT, SNEGSKA (reference sequence). The CDR3 bases are TGCTCCCGAGGGGTGAACACTGAAGCTTTCTTT. This codes for CSRGVNTEAFF.

This clonotype occurred many times. V is TRBV4-3 and J is TRBJ1-2, with D unresolved. CDR1 is LGHNA, CDR2 YSLEER, per germline. The CDR3 has 13 residues. Between the trimmed V and J ends, which lost 0 bases and 5 bases, there was a span of 7 bases. The CDR3 bases are TGCGCCAGCAGCCAAGAAGCAGCTTATGGCTACACCTTC. It specifies CASSQEAAYGYTF.

The chain links TRBV20-1 to TRBJ2-1; TRBD1 matches at 9 bases. Germline CDR1 is DFQATT and CDR2 is SNEGSKA (reference sequence). The CDR3 spans 15 residues. Trimming took 6 bases from V and 8 from J; bases not matched to a gene: 14. DNA for the CDR3: TGCAGTGCAGTCCCCGGGACAGGGTTTTTAGATGAGCAGTTCTTC. Translation: CSAVPGTGFLDEQFF.